This T cell receptor (beta chain) emerged from a study of blood T cell repertoires in COVID-19. CDR3 length equals 14 residues. The V and J ends lost 7 bases and 5 bases, in that order; junction bases with no gene match: 7. Germline assignment: CDR1 LNHDA and CDR2 SQIVND (reference sequence). Using immunoSEQ multiplex PCR, the repertoire was profiled, and TCRdb retains in-frame clones only, with some absent. The sample shows approximately 70,000 clones, around 90% of them seen only once. The sequence came from a human donor in a cohort sampled during active COVID-19. The chain joins TRBV19 to TRBJ2-3, with 9 positions matching TRBD2. The sequenced sample was peripheral blood. DNA of the CDR3: TGTGCCAGTAAGATTAGCGGGAGCGGAGATACGCAGTATTTT. It codes for CASKISGSGDTQYF.